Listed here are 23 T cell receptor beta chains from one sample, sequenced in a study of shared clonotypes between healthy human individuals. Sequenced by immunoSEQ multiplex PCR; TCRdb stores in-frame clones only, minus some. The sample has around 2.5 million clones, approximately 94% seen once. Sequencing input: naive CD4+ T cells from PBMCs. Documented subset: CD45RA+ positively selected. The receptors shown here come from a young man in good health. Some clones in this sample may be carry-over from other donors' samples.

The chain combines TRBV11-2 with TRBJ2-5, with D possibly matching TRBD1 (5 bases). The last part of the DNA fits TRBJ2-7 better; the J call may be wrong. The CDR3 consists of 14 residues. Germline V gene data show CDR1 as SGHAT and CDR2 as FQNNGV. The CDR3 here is CASSLERGAYEQYF. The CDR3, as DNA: TGTGCCAGCAGCTTAGAAAGGGGCGCCTACGAGCAGTACTTC.

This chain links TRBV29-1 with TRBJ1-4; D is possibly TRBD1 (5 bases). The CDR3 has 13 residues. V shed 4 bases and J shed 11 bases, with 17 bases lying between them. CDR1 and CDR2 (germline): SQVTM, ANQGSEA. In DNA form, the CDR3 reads TGCAGCGTTGCTCCGGATCGGGGGATTAAACTGTTTTTT. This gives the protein CSVAPDRGIKLFF.

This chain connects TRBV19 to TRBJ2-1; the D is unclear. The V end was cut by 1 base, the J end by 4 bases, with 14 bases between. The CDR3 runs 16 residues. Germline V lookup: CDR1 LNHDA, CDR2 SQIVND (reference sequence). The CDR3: CASSIGGSIRYNEQFF. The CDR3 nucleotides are TGTGCCAGTAGTATAGGCGGCAGCATAAGGTACAATGAGCAGTTCTTC.

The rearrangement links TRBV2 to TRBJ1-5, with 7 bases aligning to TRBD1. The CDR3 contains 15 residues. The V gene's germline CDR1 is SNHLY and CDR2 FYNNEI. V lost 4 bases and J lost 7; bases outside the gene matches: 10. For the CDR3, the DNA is TGTGCCAGCAGTGGCCCGTCAGGGGGGCAACAGCCCCAGCATTTT. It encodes CASSGPSGGQQPQHF. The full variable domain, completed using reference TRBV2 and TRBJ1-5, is EPEVTQTPSHQVTQMGQEVILRCVPISNHLYFYWYRQILGQKVEFLVSFYNNEISEKSEIFDDQFSVERPDGSNFTLKIRSTKLEDSAMYFCASSGPSGGQQPQHFGDGTRLSIL.

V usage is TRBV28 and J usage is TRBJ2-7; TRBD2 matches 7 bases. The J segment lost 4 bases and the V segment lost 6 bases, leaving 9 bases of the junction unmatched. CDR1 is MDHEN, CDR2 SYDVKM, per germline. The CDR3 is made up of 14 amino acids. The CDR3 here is CASRLGGEGYEQYF. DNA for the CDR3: TGTGCCAGCAGGCTGGGAGGGGAGGGGTACGAGCAGTACTTC.

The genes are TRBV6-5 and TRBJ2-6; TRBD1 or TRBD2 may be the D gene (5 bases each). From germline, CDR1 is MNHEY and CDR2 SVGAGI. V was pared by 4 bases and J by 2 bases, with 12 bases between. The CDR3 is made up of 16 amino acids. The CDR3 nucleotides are TGTGCCAGCAGTTTTAGGGGAGCCCCTGGGGCCAACGTCCTGACTTTC. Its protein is CASSFRGAPGANVLTF.

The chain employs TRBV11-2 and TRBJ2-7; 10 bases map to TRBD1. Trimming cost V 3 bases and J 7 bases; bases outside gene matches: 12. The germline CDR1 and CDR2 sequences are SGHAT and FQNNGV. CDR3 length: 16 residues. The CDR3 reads CASSFNPGQGSGEQYF. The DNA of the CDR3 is TGTGCCAGCAGCTTTAATCCGGGACAGGGGTCTGGGGAGCAGTACTTC.

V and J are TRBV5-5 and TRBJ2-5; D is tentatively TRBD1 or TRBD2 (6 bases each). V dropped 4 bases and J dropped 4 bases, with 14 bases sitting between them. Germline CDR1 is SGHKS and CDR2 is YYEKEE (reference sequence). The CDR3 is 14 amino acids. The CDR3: CASSPGGPRETQYF. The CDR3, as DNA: TGTGCCAGCAGCCCCGGGGGCCCGAGAGAGACCCAGTACTTC.

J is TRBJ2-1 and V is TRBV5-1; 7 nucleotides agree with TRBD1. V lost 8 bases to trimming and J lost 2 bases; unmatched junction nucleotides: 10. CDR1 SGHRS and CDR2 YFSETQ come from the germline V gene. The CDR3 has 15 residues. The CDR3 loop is CASRDGQGAYNEQFF. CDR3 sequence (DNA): TGCGCCAGTCGGGATGGTCAGGGGGCCTACAATGAGCAGTTCTTC.

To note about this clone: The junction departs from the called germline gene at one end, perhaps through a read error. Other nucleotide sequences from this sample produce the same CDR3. Here the CDR3 reads CASSLQDGLNQPQHF. CDR3 nucleotide sequence: TGTGCCAGCAGCTTACAGGACGGCCTGAATCAGCCTCAGCATTTT. The chain recombines TRBV7-2 with TRBJ1-5; D is undetermined. There are 15 residues in the CDR3. CDR1 and CDR2 (germline): SGHTA, FQGNSA.

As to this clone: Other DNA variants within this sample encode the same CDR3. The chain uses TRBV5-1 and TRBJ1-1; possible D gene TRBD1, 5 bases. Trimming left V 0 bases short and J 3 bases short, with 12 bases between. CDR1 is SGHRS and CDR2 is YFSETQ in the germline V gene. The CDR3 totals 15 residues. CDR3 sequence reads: CASSLAGQGHTEAFF. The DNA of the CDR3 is TGCGCCAGCAGCTTGGCCGGGCAGGGCCACACTGAAGCTTTCTTT.

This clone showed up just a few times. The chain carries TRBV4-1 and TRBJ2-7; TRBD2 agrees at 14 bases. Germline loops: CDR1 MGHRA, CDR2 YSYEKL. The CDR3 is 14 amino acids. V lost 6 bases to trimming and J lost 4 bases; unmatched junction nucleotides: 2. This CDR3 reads CASRGLAGDYEQYF. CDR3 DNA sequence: TGCGCCAGCAGGGGACTAGCGGGAGATTACGAGCAGTACTTC.

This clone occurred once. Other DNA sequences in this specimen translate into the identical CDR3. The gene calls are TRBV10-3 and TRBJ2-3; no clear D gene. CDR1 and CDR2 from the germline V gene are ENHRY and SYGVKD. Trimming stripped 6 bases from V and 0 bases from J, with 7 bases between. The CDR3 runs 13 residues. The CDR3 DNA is TGTGCCATCAGGGGCCCTAGCACAGATACGCAGTATTTT. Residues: CAIRGPSTDTQYF.

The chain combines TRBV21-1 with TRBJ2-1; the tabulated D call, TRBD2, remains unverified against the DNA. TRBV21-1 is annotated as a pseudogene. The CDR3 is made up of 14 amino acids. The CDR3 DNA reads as TGTGCCATGACTGGAGAGGTCTCCTACAATGAGCAGTTCTTC. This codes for CAMTGEVSYNEQFF.

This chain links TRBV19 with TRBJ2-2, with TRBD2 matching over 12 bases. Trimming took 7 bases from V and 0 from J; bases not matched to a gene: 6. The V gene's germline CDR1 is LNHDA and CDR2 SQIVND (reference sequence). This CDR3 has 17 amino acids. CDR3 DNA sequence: TGTGCCAGTAAACCTAGCGGGAGGGCATCGAACACCGGGGAGCTGTTTTTT. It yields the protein CASKPSGRASNTGELFF.

Here the CDR3 DNA reads TGCGCCAGCAGCCCGCTATCCGGGACAGTAGAGACCCAGTACTTC. Its protein product is CASSPLSGTVETQYF. The chain couples TRBV4-1 to TRBJ2-5; 7 nucleotides match TRBD1. The CDR3 totals 15 residues. From germline, CDR1 is MGHRA and CDR2 YSYEKL. V trimming: 4 bases; J trimming: 4 bases; junction bases outside the gene matches: 9.

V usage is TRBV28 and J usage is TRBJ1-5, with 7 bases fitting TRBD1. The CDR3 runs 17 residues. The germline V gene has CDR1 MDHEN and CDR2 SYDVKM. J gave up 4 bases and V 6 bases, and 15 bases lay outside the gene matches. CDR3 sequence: CASRTGSRAGGNQPQHF. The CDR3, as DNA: TGTGCCAGCAGGACGGGATCCAGGGCAGGGGGAAATCAGCCCCAGCATTTT.

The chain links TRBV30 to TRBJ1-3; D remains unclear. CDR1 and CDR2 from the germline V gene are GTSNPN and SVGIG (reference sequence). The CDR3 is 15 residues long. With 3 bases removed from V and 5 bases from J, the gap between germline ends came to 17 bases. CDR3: CAWSATGSLRNTIYF. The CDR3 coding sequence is TGTGCCTGGAGCGCGACCGGTAGCTTAAGAAACACCATATATTTT.

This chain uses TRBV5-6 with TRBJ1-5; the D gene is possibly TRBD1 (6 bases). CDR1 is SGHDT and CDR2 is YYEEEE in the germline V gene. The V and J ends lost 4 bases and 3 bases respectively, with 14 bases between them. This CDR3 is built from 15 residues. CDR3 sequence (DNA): TGTGCCAGCAGCGCGGGGGGGGGCCTCAATCAGCCCCAGCATTTT. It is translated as CASSAGGGLNQPQHF.

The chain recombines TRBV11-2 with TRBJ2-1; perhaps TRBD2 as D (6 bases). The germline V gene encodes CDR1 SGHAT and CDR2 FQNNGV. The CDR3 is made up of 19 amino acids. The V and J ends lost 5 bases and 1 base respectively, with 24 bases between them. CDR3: CASSIRPVAATLSYNEQFF. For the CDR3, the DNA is TGTGCCAGCAGCATCCGGCCAGTAGCGGCCACACTTTCCTACAATGAGCAGTTCTTC.

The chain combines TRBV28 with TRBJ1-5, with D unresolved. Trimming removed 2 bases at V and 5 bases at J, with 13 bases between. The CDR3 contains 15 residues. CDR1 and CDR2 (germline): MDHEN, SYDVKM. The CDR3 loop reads CASSLGRLGDQPQHF. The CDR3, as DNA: TGTGCCAGCAGTTTAGGCAGGCTTGGGGATCAGCCCCAGCATTTT.

DNA for the CDR3: TGCGCCAGCAGCCCAACCGGGACTAGCGGGACCTACGAGCAGTACTTC. Residues: CASSPTGTSGTYEQYF. This chain uses TRBV5-1 with TRBJ2-7; 13 bases align to TRBD2. This CDR3 region has 16 residues. CDR1 is SGHRS and CDR2 is YFSETQ in the germline V gene. With V trimmed by 4 bases and J by 2 bases, 6 bases remained unmatched. Filled out from reference TRBV5-1 and TRBJ2-7, the complete variable domain reads KAGVTQTPRYLIKTRGQQVTLSCSPISGHRSVSWYQQTPGQGLQFLFEYFSETQRNKGNFPGRFSGRQFSNSRSEMNVSTLELGDSALYLCASSPTGTSGTYEQYFGPGTRLTVT.

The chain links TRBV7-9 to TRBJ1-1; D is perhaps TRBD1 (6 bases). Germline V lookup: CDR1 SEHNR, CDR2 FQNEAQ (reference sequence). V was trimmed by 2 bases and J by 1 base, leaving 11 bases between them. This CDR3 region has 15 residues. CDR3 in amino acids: CASSLSSGANTEAFF. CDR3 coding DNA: TGTGCCAGCAGCTTATCCTCAGGGGCGAACACTGAAGCTTTCTTT.